This is a list of T cell receptor beta chains from one sample in a study of T cell changes during pregnancy in multiple sclerosis. Clones were sequenced by immunoSEQ multiplex PCR, and TCRdb holds only the in-frame ones, with some missing. The sample lists 45,000 to 60,000 clones, approximately 92% occurring once. The sample was CD8+ T cells from peripheral blood mononuclear cells, taken in the second trimester of pregnancy. These receptors all stem from a female donor with multiple sclerosis, enrolled in a pregnancy study. Each CDR3 is given with its conserved first and last residue. Fields, in order: J gene, clone size, V gene, D gene, CDR3 DNA, CDR3 protein. A D gene is named only where the DNA matches it firmly. Clone size is stated in some rows and not others, as once, few, many or a class when expanded.

>TRBJ2-7|-|TRBV11-2|-
TGTGCCAGCAGCCCCGCGGACAACTCCTACGAGCAGTACTTC
CASSPADNSYEQYF
>TRBJ1-5|-|TRBV9|-
TGTGCCAGCAGCGTAGGCTACTCCAATCAGCCCCAGCATTTT
CASSVGYSNQPQHF
>TRBJ1-2|-|TRBV7-6|TRBD1
TGTGCCAGCAGCCCCTGGACAGGGGGTTTGGGTGGCTACACCTTC
CASSPWTGGLGGYTF
>TRBJ1-2|-|TRBV5-1|-
TGCGCCAGCAGAAGCAGGATTTACTATGGCTACACCTTC
CASRSRIYYGYTF
>TRBJ2-7|-|TRBV16|TRBD1
TGTGCCAGCAGTACGGACAGGTACGAGCAGTACTTC
CASSTDRYEQYF
>TRBJ1-4|-|TRBV4-1|TRBD1
TGCGCCAGCTCAATTGAACAGGGGGATGAAAAACTGTTTTTT
CASSIEQGDEKLFF
>TRBJ2-3|-|TRBV6-1|-
TGTGCCAGCAGTGAAGGCACTATAACCTCAGATACGCAGTATTTT
CASSEGTITSDTQYF
>TRBJ2-7|-|TRBV4-1|-
TGCGCCAGCAGCCAAGTCACGGCGGTCGAGCAGTACTTC
CASSQVTAVEQYF
>TRBJ2-1|-|TRBV29-1|-
TGCAGCGTCCTAGCAGAAAACTACAATGAGCAGTTCTTC
CSVLAENYNEQFF
>TRBJ2-7|-|TRBV5-4|TRBD2
TGTGCCAGCAGCTTGGACGGGGGGGGCGAGCAGTACTTC
CASSLDGGGEQYF
>TRBJ1-1|-|TRBV9|-
TGTGCCAGCAGCCATAACACAGGGTTTGAAGCTTTCTTT
CASSHNTGFEAFF
>TRBJ2-7|few|TRBV6-5|-
TGTGCCAGCAGGTATAGCGGTTCCTCCTACGAGCAGTACTTC
CASRYSGSSYEQYF
>TRBJ1-1|many|TRBV9|TRBD1
TGTGCCAGCAGCTCACCGACAGGGGTGGCCACTGAAGCTTTCTTT
CASSSPTGVATEAFF
>TRBJ2-2|-|TRBV28|-
TGTGCCAGCACCTCCTACGGGGAGCTGTTTTTT
CASTSYGELFF
>TRBJ1-2|-|TRBV7-3|TRBD1
TGTGCCAGCAGCCAAACCGGGACAGGGGGCTACACCTTC
CASSQTGTGGYTF
>TRBJ2-7|-|TRBV29-1|TRBD1
TGCAGCGTCGTAATTCGGGACAGGGGCTACGAGCAGTACTTC
CSVVIRDRGYEQYF
>TRBJ2-5|-|TRBV27|TRBD2
TGTGCCAGCAGTCCTCACCCCTCTCCTAGCGGGGGCTTTCAAGAGACCCAGTACTTC
CASSPHPSPSGGFQETQYF
>TRBJ1-1|-|TRBV29-1|-
TGCAGCGTTAATCCGGGGGGGACTGAAGCTTTCTTT
CSVNPGGTEAFF
>TRBJ1-1|-|TRBV19|-
TGTGCCAGTAGTATAGACAACATGAACACTGAAGCTTTCTTT
CASSIDNMNTEAFF
>TRBJ1-1|-|TRBV27|TRBD1
TGTGCCAGCAGAGAAATGGACAGGCAACGCACTGAAGCTTTCTTT
CASREMDRQRTEAFF
>TRBJ2-7|-|TRBV6-1|TRBD1
TGTGCCAGCAGCTGGGGACAGGGGAACGACGAGCAGTACTTC
CASSWGQGNDEQYF
>TRBJ2-1|-|TRBV29-1|-
TGCAGCGTTGCTCGAGGGGGTAGCTCCTACAATGAGCAGTTCTTC
CSVARGGSSYNEQFF
>TRBJ2-1|-|TRBV19|-
TGTGCCAGTAGTATAGCCCTCAACAGGGTACATGAGCAGTTCTTC
CASSIALNRVHEQFF
>TRBJ1-1|-|TRBV6-5|-
TGTGCCAGCAGTTACTCTGAATACACAGGGCTCACTGAAGCTTTCTTT
CASSYSEYTGLTEAFF
>TRBJ1-1|-|TRBV27|TRBD1
TGTGCCAGCGGACCGGGACAGGGCATGAACACTGAAGCTTTCTTT
CASGPGQGMNTEAFF
>TRBJ2-7|-|TRBV4-1|-
TGCGCCAGCAGCCAAGTGGGGGCTAGGCAGTACTTC
CASSQVGARQYF
>TRBJ2-2|-|TRBV6-1|-
TGTGCCAGCCTGCCGGGTACGGGGGAGCTGTTTTTT
CASLPGTGELFF
>TRBJ2-3|-|TRBV13|TRBD2
TGTGCCAGCAGCTTAGAACTCGACAAGGTAGCGGGGGGGCGTACGCAGTATTTT
CASSLELDKVAGGRTQYF
>TRBJ1-1|-|TRBV6-4|TRBD1
TGTGCCAGCAGTGAGTCCGGGGACAGGGGCGCTGAAGCTTTCTTT
CASSESGDRGAEAFF
>TRBJ2-1|-|TRBV6-4|TRBD1
TGTGCCAGCAGTGACCAACAGGGGCGGACCTACAATGAGCAGTTCTTC
CASSDQQGRTYNEQFF
>TRBJ2-3|-|TRBV9|TRBD2
TGTGCCAGCAGCGTTAGCGGGGGATCCACAGATACGCAGTATTTT
CASSVSGGSTDTQYF
>TRBJ2-7|-|TRBV27|-
TGTGCCAGCGAAAGAGGCAGCGAGCAGTACTTC
CASERGSEQYF
>TRBJ1-3|few|TRBV7-6|-
TGTGCCAGCAGCTTAGAAACAGGTTTATCCTCTGGAAACACCATATATTTT
CASSLETGLSSGNTIYF
>TRBJ2-7|-|TRBV9|-
TGTGCCAGACGCGGACAGCCCGACACACTAGCGTACACCTACGAGCAGTACTTC
CARRGQPDTLAYTYEQYF
>TRBJ2-3|-|TRBV2|TRBD2
TGTGCCAGCAGTCCAACTAGCGATAACACAGATACGCAGTATTTT
CASSPTSDNTDTQYF
>TRBJ1-6|few|TRBV25-1|-
TGTGCCAGCAGCGGTGGGCCGGGACTCCACTTT
CASSGGPGLHF
>TRBJ1-1|-|TRBV2|TRBD1
TGTGCCAGCAGTGAAGGACAGGGCTTTACTGAAGCTTTCTTT
CASSEGQGFTEAFF
>TRBJ2-7|once|TRBV6-1|-
TGTGCCAGCAGTGAAACGGGGGTGGAATACGAGCAGTACTTC
CASSETGVEYEQYF
>TRBJ2-5|once|TRBV9|-
TGTGCCAGCAGCGTAGCAGGGGTCCAAGAGACCCAGTACTTC
CASSVAGVQETQYF
>TRBJ2-1|once|TRBV11-2|-
TGTGCCAGCAGCTCGTTGGAGGGGCAGTTCTTC
CASSSLEGQFF
>TRBJ2-2|-|TRBV13|TRBD1
TGTGCCAGCAGACAGGGGCGTACCGGGGAGCTGTTTTTT
CASRQGRTGELFF
>TRBJ1-4|-|TRBV7-9|-
TGTGCCAGCAGCCAAAATGAAAAACTGTTTTTT
CASSQNEKLFF
>TRBJ1-1|-|TRBV29-1|-
TGCAGCGCCGTGGAGGGGGGGAACGCTGAAGCTTTCTTT
CSAVEGGNAEAFF
>TRBJ2-7|-|TRBV27|TRBD1
TGTGCCAGCAGTTTGGCCACAGGGGCCTACGAGCAGTACTTC
CASSLATGAYEQYF
>TRBJ2-1|-|TRBV30|TRBD2
TGTGCCTGGAGTGGGGGGGGAGGCAGTGAGCAGTTCTTC
CAWSGGGGSEQFF
>TRBJ1-5|-|TRBV6-1|-
TGTGCCAGCAGTGAAGCGCAAGGGGAGCCCCAGCATTTT
CASSEAQGEPQHF
>TRBJ1-1|-|TRBV2|-
TGTGCCAGCAGTGAATGGAACAGGGTTGCTGAAGCTTTCTTT
CASSEWNRVAEAFF
>TRBJ2-7|-|TRBV2|-
TGTGCCACCATCCACCCGACTAGTACGCTTGTCGAGCAGTACTTC
CATIHPTSTLVEQYF
>TRBJ2-7|once|TRBV10-1|TRBD1
TGCGCCAGCAGTATAGGACAGGGGGGCTACGAGCAGTACTTC
CASSIGQGGYEQYF
>TRBJ2-2|-|TRBV2|-
TGTGCCAGGGGGGGAGAAGACACCGGGGAGCTGTTTTTT
CARGGEDTGELFF
>TRBJ1-5|-|TRBV15|-
TGTGCCACCAGCAGAGATCGCGGGGGCGGTCAGCCCCAGCATTTT
CATSRDRGGGQPQHF
>TRBJ2-7|-|TRBV7-8|-
TGTGCCAGCAGCTTAGGAAGCCAGGGGCCCTACGAGCAGTACTTC
CASSLGSQGPYEQYF
>TRBJ2-7|-|TRBV29-1|TRBD1
TGCAGCGGTGTGACAGGGTCTTACGAGCAGTACTTC
CSGVTGSYEQYF
>TRBJ1-2|-|TRBV6-1|-
TGTGCCAGCAGTGCCCAGGAGGGAGAGGGTGATGGCTACACCTTC
CASSAQEGEGDGYTF
>TRBJ2-7|once|TRBV4-1|TRBD2
TGCGCCAGCAGCCAAGCACTAGCGGGGGGGTACGAGCAGTACTTC
CASSQALAGGYEQYF